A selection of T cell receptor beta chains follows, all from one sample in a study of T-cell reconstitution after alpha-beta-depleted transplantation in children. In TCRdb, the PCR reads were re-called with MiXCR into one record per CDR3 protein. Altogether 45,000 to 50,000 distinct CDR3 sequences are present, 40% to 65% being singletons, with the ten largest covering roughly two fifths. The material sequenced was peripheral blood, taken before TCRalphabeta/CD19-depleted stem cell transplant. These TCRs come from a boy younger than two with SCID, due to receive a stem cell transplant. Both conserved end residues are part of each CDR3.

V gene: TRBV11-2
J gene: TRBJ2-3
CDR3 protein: CASSLNLRGLGTQYF

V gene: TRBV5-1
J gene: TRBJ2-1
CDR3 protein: CASSLGTLNEQFF

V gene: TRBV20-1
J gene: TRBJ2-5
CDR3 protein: CSARLLTETQYF

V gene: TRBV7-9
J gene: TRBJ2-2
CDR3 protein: CASSLRPAANTGELFF

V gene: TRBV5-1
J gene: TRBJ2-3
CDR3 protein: CASSTSGTGETDTQYF

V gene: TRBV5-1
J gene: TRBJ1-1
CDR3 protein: CASSLADWVGEAFF

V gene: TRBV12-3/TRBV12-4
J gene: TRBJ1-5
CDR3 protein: CASSQHSVSNQPQHF

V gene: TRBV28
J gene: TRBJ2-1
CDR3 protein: CASRRRLAGGEEDEQFF

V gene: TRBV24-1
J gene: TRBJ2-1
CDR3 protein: CATSDFRHQQFF

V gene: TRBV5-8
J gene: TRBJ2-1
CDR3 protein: CASSLTGLGEQFF

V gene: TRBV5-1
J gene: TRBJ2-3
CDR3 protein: CASSLAGRETDTQYF

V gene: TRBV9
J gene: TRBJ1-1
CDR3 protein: CASSEVPAQENTEAFF

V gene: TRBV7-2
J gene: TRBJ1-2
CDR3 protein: CASSLEGGRDVGYTF

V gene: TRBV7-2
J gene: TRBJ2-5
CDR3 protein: CASSLAWWGRTQETQYF

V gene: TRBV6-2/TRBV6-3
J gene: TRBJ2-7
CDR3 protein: CASSILAGGYEQYF

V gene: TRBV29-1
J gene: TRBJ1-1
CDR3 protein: CSVDRQMNTEAFF

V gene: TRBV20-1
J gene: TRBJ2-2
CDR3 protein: CSARGSGAGELFF

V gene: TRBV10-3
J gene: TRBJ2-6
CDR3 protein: CAISETGGSGANVLTF

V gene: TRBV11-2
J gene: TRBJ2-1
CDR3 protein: CASSFVADPYNEQFF

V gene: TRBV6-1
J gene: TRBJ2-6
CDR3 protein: CASSPPVSGANVLTF

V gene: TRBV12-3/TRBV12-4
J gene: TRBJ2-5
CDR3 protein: CASSTSGGAGETQYF

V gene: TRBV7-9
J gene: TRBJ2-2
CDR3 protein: CASSGTSGDLRNTGELFF

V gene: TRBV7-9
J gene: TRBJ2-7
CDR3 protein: CASSHRDRNYEQYF

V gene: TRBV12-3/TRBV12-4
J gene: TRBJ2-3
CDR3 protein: CASSPHSTGPLGTDTQYF

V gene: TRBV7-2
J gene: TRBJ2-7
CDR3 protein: CASSLLVTRPYEQYF

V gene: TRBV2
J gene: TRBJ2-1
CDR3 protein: CAFCGPLSDRKGSYNEQFF

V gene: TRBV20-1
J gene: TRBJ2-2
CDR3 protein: CSARGGFDTGELFF

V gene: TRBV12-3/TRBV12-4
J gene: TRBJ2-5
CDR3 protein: CASSFIAGAGGETQYF

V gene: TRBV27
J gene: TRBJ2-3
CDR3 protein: CASSRRAKVMDTQYF

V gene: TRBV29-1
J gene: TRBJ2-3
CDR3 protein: CSVEDADRGPTDTQYF

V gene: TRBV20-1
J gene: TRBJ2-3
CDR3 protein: CSGGGAGGIADTQYF

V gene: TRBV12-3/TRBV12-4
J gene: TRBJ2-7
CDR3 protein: CASSFNSAYEQYF

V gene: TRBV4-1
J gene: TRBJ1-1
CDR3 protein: CASSQGGGGTEAFF

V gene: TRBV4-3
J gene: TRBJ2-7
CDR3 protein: CASSQGEGRSYEQYF

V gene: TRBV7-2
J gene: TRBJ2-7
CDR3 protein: CASSARDNYEQYF

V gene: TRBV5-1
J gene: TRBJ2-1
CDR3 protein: CASSHGTSGGGNYNEQFF

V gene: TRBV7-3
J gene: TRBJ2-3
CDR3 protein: CASSPRAHYTQYF

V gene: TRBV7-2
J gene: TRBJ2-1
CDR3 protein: CASSLRFPGQGFNEQFF

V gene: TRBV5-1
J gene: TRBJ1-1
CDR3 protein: CASRLQGMNTEAFF

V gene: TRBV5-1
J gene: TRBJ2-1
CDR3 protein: CASSSNPGRDYNEQFF

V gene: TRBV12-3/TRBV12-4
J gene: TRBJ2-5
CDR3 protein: CASSARDSGWETQYF